The entry that follows covers one TCR beta chain sequence. Its target is not known. Germline trimming cut 4 bases from V and 0 bases from J; bases unmatched to any gene: 2. CDR3 size: 14 residues. Per the germline V gene, CDR1 is LGHNT and CDR2 is FRNRAP. The authors ran a second PCR of roughly 7 to 11 cycles using a sample-barcoded 5' primer and a J-beta primer mix. Researchers report that a template-switch adaptor with 12 random nucleotides tagged each cDNA molecule. Each CDR3 protein is one row after TCRdb ran MiXCR on the 5' RACE reads. The table includes 750,000 to 950,000 distinct CDR3 sequences, approximately 32% detected once. This entry is derived from a study of blood T cells in healthy people across ages. Regarding the study as a whole: Donors of long life had a larger count of naive CD4+ cells and greater diversity than aged donors. Changes seen in expanded clonotypes were possibly confounded by donor CMV status left unknown.

Separately, the same data were catalogued under a study of T cells of mothers and their children. As that report states: Over five children and their three healthy Caucasian mothers were the donors.

The receptor was derived from a woman aged 40-49 years in good health. The chain links TRBV12-5 to TRBJ1-2; 7 bases agree with TRBD1. The sequencing input was blood. The CDR3, as DNA: TGTGCTAGTGGTTCCGGACAGGCTAACTATGGCTACACCTTC. It is translated as CASGSGQANYGYTF.